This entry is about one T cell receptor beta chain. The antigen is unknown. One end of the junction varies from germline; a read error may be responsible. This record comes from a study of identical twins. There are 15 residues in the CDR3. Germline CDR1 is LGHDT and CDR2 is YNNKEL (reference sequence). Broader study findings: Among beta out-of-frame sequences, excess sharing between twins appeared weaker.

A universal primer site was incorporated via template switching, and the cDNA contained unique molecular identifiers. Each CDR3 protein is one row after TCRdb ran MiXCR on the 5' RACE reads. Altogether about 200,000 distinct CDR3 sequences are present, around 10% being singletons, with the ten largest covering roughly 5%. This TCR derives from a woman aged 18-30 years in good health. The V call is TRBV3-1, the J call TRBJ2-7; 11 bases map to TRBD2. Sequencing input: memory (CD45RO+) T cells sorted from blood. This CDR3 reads CASSQGVAGGYERYF. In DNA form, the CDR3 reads TGTGCCAGCAGCCAAGGAGTAGCGGGAGGGTACGAGCGGTACTTC.